This is a list of T cell receptor beta chains from one sample in a study of T cell repertoires in ileal Crohn's disease. Assay: immunoSEQ multiplex PCR; the TCRdb copy retains only in-frame clones and omits some. The sample shows fewer than 20,000 clones, about 55% of them seen only once. Sequences were obtained from ileal tissue. These receptors all come from an adult with Crohn's disease. The CDR3 runs from the conserved cysteine through the conserved F or W. The D gene is left open where the match is weak. Clone size is stated in some rows and not others, as once, few, many or a class when expanded.

>TRBJ2-7|NA|TRBD1|TRBV5-1
CASSTSGQAYEQYF
TGCGCCAGCAGCACATCGGGACAGGCTTACGAGCAGTACTTC
>TRBJ2-5|few|NA|TRBV30
CAWTSRVAETQYF
TGTGCCTGGACGAGCAGGGTTGCAGAGACCCAGTACTTC
>TRBJ1-2|NA|NA|TRBV29-1
CSVDSKGPGGYTF
TGCAGCGTTGACTCGAAGGGGCCCGGTGGCTACACCTTC
>TRBJ1-2|NA|NA|TRBV10-1
CASSPGGPYGYTF
TGCGCCAGCAGCCCCGGGGGGCCCTATGGCTACACCTTC
>TRBJ1-2|NA|NA|TRBV6-1
CASSEIGGLVGYTF
TGTGCCAGCAGTGAAATTGGCGGACTAGTTGGCTACACCTTC
>TRBJ2-2|few|NA|TRBV4-1
CASSQEREIGELFF
TGCGCCAGCAGCCAAGAGAGGGAGATCGGGGAGCTGTTTTTT
>TRBJ2-5|NA|TRBD2|TRBV7-8
CASSQTSGSKEETQYF
TGTGCCAGCAGCCAAACTAGCGGGAGCAAGGAAGAGACCCAGTACTTC
>TRBJ1-3|NA|NA|TRBV6-5
CASSYSQGFGNTIYF
TGTGCCAGCAGTTACTCTCAGGGGTTTGGAAACACCATATATTTT
>TRBJ1-1|NA|NA|TRBV7-3
CASSSPERGTEAFF
TGTGCCAGCAGCTCCCCCGAGAGGGGGACTGAAGCTTTCTTT
>TRBJ2-3|once|TRBD2|TRBV4-2
CASSPGTSGRTDTQYF
TGTGCCAGCAGCCCAGGGACTAGCGGGAGAACAGATACGCAGTATTTT
>TRBJ2-1|NA|TRBD1|TRBV18
CASSQQGDRSNEQFF
TGTGCCAGCTCGCAACAGGGGGACCGTAGCAATGAGCAGTTCTTC
>TRBJ1-4|NA|TRBD1|TRBV7-2
CASSSKGQGEKLFF
TGTGCCAGCAGCTCCAAAGGACAGGGTGAAAAACTGTTTTTT
>TRBJ2-1|few|NA|TRBV9
CASSRGDSRNEQFF
TGTGCCAGCAGTAGAGGGGACTCCCGTAATGAGCAGTTCTTC
>TRBJ2-7|NA|NA|TRBV2
CASSEEAGVAREQYF
TGTGCCAGCAGTGAAGAGGCAGGGGTGGCGAGGGAGCAGTACTTC
>TRBJ2-2|NA|TRBD2|TRBV5-1
CASSPTTSGSVSGELFF
TGCGCCAGCAGCCCAACTACTAGCGGGAGTGTTTCCGGGGAGCTGTTTTTT
>TRBJ1-1|NA|TRBD1|TRBV5-1
CASSLSGTGGTEAFF
TGCGCCAGCAGCTTGTCCGGGACAGGGGGCACTGAAGCTTTCTTT
>TRBJ2-7|NA|NA|TRBV4-1
CASSQVGGSGNEQYF
TGCGCCAGCAGCCAAGTAGGGGGATCGGGGAACGAGCAGTACTTC
>TRBJ2-1|medium-sized|TRBD2|TRBV10-1
CASSVGLDYNEQFF
TGCGCCAGCAGTGTGGGACTAGACTACAATGAGCAGTTCTTC
>TRBJ2-7|NA|NA|TRBV11-2
CASSATTYTEQYF
TGTGCCAGCAGCGCTACGACTTACACCGAGCAGTACTTC
>TRBJ1-5|NA|NA|TRBV30
CAWSPGIAGNQPQHF
TGTGCCTGGAGCCCGGGTATTGCGGGCAATCAGCCCCAGCATTTT
>TRBJ2-7|NA|TRBD2|TRBV27
CASSPDRAWTSGSHEQYF
TGTGCCAGCAGTCCGGACAGGGCCTGGACTAGCGGGAGCCACGAGCAGTACTTC
>TRBJ2-1|NA|TRBD1|TRBV6-5
CASRTGEMNEQFF
TGTGCCAGCAGGACAGGGGAGATGAATGAGCAGTTCTTC
>TRBJ2-5|few|NA|TRBV28
CASSRGGGETQYF
TGTGCCAGCAGCCGCGGCGGAGGGGAGACCCAGTACTTC
>TRBJ2-5|NA|TRBD1|TRBV29-1
CSVPQGKGETQYF
TGCAGCGTTCCACAGGGGAAAGGGGAGACCCAGTACTTC
>TRBJ1-4|NA|NA|TRBV15
CATSIGGDDAEKLFF
TGTGCCACCAGCATAGGGGGAGACGACGCTGAAAAACTGTTTTTT
>TRBJ2-1|NA|NA|TRBV7-9
CASSLRVRSYNEQFF
TGTGCCAGCAGCCTCCGGGTCCGCTCCTACAATGAGCAGTTCTTC
>TRBJ2-3|NA|TRBD2|TRBV11-2
CASSLVFGGLAGGDTQYF
TGTGCCAGCAGCTTAGTATTCGGGGGACTAGCGGGAGGAGATACGCAGTATTTT
>TRBJ1-1|few|TRBD1|TRBV28
CASRAGQGAMAEAFF
TGTGCCAGCAGGGCTGGACAGGGGGCAATGGCTGAAGCTTTCTTT
>TRBJ1-4|NA|NA|TRBV18
CASSPRSNEKLFF
TGTGCCAGCTCACCGCGGAGTAATGAAAAACTGTTTTTT
>TRBJ1-4|medium-sized|TRBD1|TRBV2
CASSNDRGDEKLFF
TGTGCCAGCAGTAACGACAGGGGAGATGAAAAACTGTTTTTT
>TRBJ1-5|NA|TRBD1|TRBV29-1
CSVRTGDQPQHF
TGCAGCGTCCGGACAGGGGATCAGCCCCAGCATTTT
>TRBJ2-5|once|TRBD2|TRBV5-1
CASSPPTSEQETQYF
TGCGCCAGCAGCCCCCCGACTAGCGAACAAGAGACCCAGTACTTC
>TRBJ1-2|NA|TRBD1|TRBV6-1
CASSRIQGEGGYTF
TGCGCCAGCAGTCGTATACAGGGGGAGGGGGGCTACACCTTC
>TRBJ2-7|NA|NA|TRBV28
CGVQGGTYEQYF
TGTGGGGTACAGGGTGGGACCTACGAGCAGTACTTC
>TRBJ2-3|NA|NA|TRBV4-1
CASSQGGEADTQYF
TGCGCCAGCAGCCAAGGAGGGGAGGCAGATACGCAGTATTTT
>TRBJ1-3|few|NA|TRBV6-5
CASSYSRDTSGNTIYF
TGTGCCAGCAGTTACTCGAGGGACACCTCTGGAAACACCATATATTTT
>TRBJ2-2|NA|TRBD2|TRBV6-5
CASSYSTSGTGELFF
TGTGCCAGCAGTTACTCGACTAGCGGGACCGGGGAGCTGTTTTTT
>TRBJ1-3|NA|TRBD1|TRBV11-1
CASSRIRTGNSGNTIYF
TGTGCCAGCAGCCGGATACGGACAGGCAACTCTGGAAACACCATATATTTT
>TRBJ2-3|few|NA|TRBV15
CATSRDWTEATDTQYF
TGTGCCACCAGCAGAGATTGGACAGAGGCGACAGATACGCAGTATTTT
>TRBJ2-7|NA|NA|TRBV28
CASSLPSGKEQYF
TGTGCCAGCAGTTTACCCTCAGGGAAAGAGCAGTACTTC
>TRBJ1-2|NA|NA|TRBV27
CASAPGRGNYGYTF
TGTGCCAGCGCTCCAGGGAGGGGTAACTATGGCTACACCTTC
>TRBJ2-1|NA|TRBD2|TRBV4-2
CASSQPTSGRNYNEQFF
TGTGCCAGCAGCCAACCAACTAGCGGGAGGAACTACAATGAGCAGTTCTTC
>TRBJ2-5|NA|NA|TRBV27
CASSLRYRVETQYF
TGTGCCAGCAGTTTAAGGTACAGGGTTGAGACCCAGTACTTC
>TRBJ2-1|NA|TRBD2|TRBV28
CASSPSGSASSEQFF
TGTGCCAGCAGCCCTAGCGGGAGCGCAAGTAGTGAGCAGTTCTTC
>TRBJ1-1|NA|TRBD1|TRBV5-1
CASSLSGTGGTEAFF
TGCGCCAGCAGCTTATCCGGGACAGGGGGCACTGAAGCTTTCTTT
>TRBJ2-7|NA|TRBD2|TRBV5-1
CASSFTSGRIPYEQYF
TGCGCCAGCAGCTTTACTAGCGGGAGGATCCCCTACGAGCAGTACTTC
>TRBJ2-6|NA|TRBD1|TRBV7-8
CASSQTGTVLRSGANVLTF
TGTGCCAGCAGCCAAACCGGGACAGTCTTACGCTCTGGGGCCAACGTCCTGACTTTC
>TRBJ2-2|NA|TRBD1|TRBV5-6
CASRGRGRNAGELFF
TGTGCCAGCAGGGGAAGGGGGCGGAACGCCGGGGAGCTGTTTTTT
>TRBJ1-1|NA|TRBD1|TRBV29-1
CSGSDRVTEAFF
TGCAGCGGCTCTGACAGGGTCACTGAAGCTTTCTTT
>TRBJ1-1|few|NA|TRBV11-2
CASSLGWSGQGAFF
TGTGCCAGCAGCTTAGGCTGGTCAGGTCAGGGAGCTTTCTTT
>TRBJ2-7|medium-sized|NA|TRBV12-1
CASSPPIAVQQYF
TGTGCCAGCAGCCCTCCGATAGCGGTGCAACAGTACTTC
>TRBJ1-2|once|NA|TRBV9
CARAPCYGYTF
TGTGCCAGGGCCCCATGCTATGGCTACACCTTC
>TRBJ2-1|NA|NA|TRBV30
CAWSALQGNEQFF
TGTGCCTGGAGTGCCCTACAGGGCAATGAGCAGTTCTTC